This TCR beta chain was retrieved from a study of CD4 and CD8 cells across lung adenocarcinoma regions. The CDR3 consists of 16 residues. The germline gives CDR1 MGHRA, CDR2 YSYEKL. With respect to this clonotype: A read error may be the cause here, since a much bigger clone is one base away.

One entry per CDR3 protein results from TCRdb running MiXCR on the PCR reads. The repertoire includes about 25,000 distinct CDR3 sequences, 40% to 50% of them detected once, and around 50% sits in the top ten. Sequencing input: CD8+ T cells from the center of a lung tumor. This chain uses TRBV4-1 with TRBJ2-3; 7 bases fit TRBD2. The J call is in doubt because the DNA end fits TRBJ2-7 better. This TCR was recovered from a male donor with lung adenocarcinoma. The CD4 and CD8 labels of this study may be unreliable. Here the CDR3 reads CASSQVEAGVGNEQYF. CDR3 nucleotides: TGCGCCAGCAGCCAAGTGGAGGCGGGAGTGGGCAATGAGCAGTACTTC.